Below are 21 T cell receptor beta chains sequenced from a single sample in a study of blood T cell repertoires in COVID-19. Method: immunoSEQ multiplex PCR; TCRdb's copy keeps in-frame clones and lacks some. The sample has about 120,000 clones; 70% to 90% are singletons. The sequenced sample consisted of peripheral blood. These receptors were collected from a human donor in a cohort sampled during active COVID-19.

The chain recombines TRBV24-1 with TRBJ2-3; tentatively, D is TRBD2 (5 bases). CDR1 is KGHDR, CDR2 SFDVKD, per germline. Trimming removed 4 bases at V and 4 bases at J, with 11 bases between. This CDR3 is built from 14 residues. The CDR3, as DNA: TGTGCCACCAGTGACCCCCGGGGAGCAGATACGCAGTATTTT. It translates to CATSDPRGADTQYF.

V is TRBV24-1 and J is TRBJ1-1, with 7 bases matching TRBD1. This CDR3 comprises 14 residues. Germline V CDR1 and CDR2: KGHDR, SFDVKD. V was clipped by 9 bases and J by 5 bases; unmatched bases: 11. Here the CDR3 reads CATLPRTGGTEAFF. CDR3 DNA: TGTGCCACCCTACCAAGGACAGGCGGGACTGAAGCTTTCTTT.

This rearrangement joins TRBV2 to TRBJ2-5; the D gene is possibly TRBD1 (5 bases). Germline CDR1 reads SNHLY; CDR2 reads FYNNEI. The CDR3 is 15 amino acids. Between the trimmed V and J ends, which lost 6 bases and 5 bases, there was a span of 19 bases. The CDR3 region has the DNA TGTGCCAGCAGGGCATCAGGGATCGGGCGGGAGACCCAGTACTTC. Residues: CASRASGIGRETQYF.

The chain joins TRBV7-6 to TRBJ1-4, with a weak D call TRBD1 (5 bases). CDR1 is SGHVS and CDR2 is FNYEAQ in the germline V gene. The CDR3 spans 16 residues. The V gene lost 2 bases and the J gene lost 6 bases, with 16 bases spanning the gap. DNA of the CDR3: TGTGCCAGCAGCTTACTGACTGGGCAGGGCGATGAAAAACTGTTTTTT. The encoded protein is CASSLLTGQGDEKLFF.

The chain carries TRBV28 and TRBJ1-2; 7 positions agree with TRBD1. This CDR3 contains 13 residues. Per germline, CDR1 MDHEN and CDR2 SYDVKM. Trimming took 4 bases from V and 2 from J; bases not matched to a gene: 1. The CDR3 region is CASSSGQNYGYTF. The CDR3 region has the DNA TGTGCCAGCAGTTCGGGACAGAACTATGGCTACACCTTC.

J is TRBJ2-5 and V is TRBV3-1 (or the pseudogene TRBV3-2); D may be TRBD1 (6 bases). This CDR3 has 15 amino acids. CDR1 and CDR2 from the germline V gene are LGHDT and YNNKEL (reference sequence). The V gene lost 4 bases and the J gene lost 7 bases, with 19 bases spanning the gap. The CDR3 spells CASSPQAQGTRTQYF. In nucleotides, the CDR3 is TGTGCCAGCAGCCCCCAAGCACAGGGCACACGGACCCAGTACTTC.

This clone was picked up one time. In nucleotides, the CDR3 is TGTGCCAGCAGCACGACAGGGGTTGAGGAAAAACTGTTTTTT. It yields the protein CASSTTGVEEKLFF. This chain uses TRBV7-8 with TRBJ1-4, with 8 bases that match TRBD1. CDR1 SGHVS and CDR2 FQNEAQ come from the germline V gene. Trimming cost V 5 bases and J 8 bases; bases outside gene matches: 7. The CDR3 extends over 14 amino acids.

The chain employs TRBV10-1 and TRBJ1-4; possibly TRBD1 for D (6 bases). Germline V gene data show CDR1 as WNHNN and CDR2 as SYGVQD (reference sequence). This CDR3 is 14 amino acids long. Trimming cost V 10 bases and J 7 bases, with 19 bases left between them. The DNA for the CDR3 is TGCGCCAACCTCCTACTGGGGGCATTTGAAAAACTGTTTTTT. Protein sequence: CANLLLGAFEKLFF.

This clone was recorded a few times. CDR3 DNA sequence: TGTGCCAGCAGCGCCTCGGGACAGAAGGTGAATGAGCAGTTCTTC. Protein: CASSASGQKVNEQFF. The chain links TRBV9 to TRBJ2-1; TRBD1 aligns across 7 bases. V was clipped by 3 bases and J by 7 bases; unmatched bases: 10. There are 15 residues in the CDR3. Looked up from germline, CDR1 is SGDLS and CDR2 is YYNGEE.

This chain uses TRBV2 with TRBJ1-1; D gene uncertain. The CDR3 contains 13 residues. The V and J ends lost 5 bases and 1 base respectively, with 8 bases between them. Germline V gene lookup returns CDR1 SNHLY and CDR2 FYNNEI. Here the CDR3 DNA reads TGTGCCAGCAGTTACAGACCGAACACTGAAGCTTTCTTT. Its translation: CASSYRPNTEAFF. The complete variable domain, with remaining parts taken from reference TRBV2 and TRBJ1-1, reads EPEVTQTPSHQVTQMGQEVILRCVPISNHLYFYWYRQILGQKVEFLVSFYNNEISEKSEIFDDQFSVERPDGSNFTLKIRSTKLEDSAMYFCASSYRPNTEAFFGQGTRLTVV.

The CDR3 nucleotides are TGTGCCAGCAGCCCCGGAGGACAGAACTACGAGCAGTACTTC. It encodes CASSPGGQNYEQYF. The chain links TRBV7-2 to TRBJ2-7, with D tentatively TRBD1 (6 bases). Trimming pared 5 bases from V and 3 bases from J, leaving 14 bases between. There are 14 residues in the CDR3. The germline V gene encodes CDR1 SGHTA and CDR2 FQGNSA. Looking up the rest from reference TRBV7-2 and TRBJ2-7 gives the full variable domain: GAGVSQSPSNKVTEKGKDVELRCDPISGHTALYWYRQSLGQGLEFLIYFQGNSAPDKSGLPSDRFSAERTGGSVSTLTIQRTQQEDSAVYLCASSPGGQNYEQYFGPGTRLTVT.

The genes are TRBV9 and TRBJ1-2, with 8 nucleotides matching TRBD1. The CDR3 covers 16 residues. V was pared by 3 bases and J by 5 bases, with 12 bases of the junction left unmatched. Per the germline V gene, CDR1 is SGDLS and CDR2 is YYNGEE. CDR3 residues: CASSAQGEPDRYGYTF. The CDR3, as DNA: TGTGCCAGCAGCGCACAGGGGGAGCCGGATCGTTATGGCTACACCTTC.

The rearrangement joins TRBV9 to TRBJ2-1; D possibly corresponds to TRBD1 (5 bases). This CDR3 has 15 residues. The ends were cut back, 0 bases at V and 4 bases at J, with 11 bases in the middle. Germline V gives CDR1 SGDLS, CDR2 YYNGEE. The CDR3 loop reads CASSVDLGVYNEQFF. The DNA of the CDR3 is TGTGCCAGCAGCGTAGACCTAGGGGTTTACAATGAGCAGTTCTTC.

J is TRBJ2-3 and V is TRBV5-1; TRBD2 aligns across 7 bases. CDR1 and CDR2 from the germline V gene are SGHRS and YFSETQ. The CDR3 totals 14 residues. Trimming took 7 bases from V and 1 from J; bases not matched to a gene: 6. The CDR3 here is CASAGGSRTDTQYF. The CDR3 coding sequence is TGCGCCAGCGCCGGCGGGAGTCGCACAGATACGCAGTATTTT.

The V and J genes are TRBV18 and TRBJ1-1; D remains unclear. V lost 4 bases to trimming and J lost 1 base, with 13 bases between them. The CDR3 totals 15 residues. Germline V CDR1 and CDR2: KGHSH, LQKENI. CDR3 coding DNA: TGTGCCAGCTCACTAGCCGAGGGAGGGAACACTGAAGCTTTCTTT. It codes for CASSLAEGGNTEAFF.

The CDR3 loop is CASSSRVNTGELFF. In nucleotides, the CDR3 is TGTGCCAGCAGCTCCAGGGTTAACACCGGGGAGCTGTTTTTT. The chain recombines TRBV7-6 with TRBJ2-2; TRBD1 is a possible D gene (5 bases). The CDR3 covers 14 residues. Looked up from germline, CDR1 is SGHVS and CDR2 is FNYEAQ. Trimming took 4 bases from V and 2 from J, leaving 8 bases between them.

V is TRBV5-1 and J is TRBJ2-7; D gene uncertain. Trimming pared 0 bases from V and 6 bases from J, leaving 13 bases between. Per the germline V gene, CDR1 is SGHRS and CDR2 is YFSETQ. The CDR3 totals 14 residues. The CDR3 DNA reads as TGCGCCAGCAGCTTGGAACAGTTAATTGGCGAGCAGTACTTC. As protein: CASSLEQLIGEQYF. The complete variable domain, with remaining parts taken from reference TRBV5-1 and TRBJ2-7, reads KAGVTQTPRYLIKTRGQQVTLSCSPISGHRSVSWYQQTPGQGLQFLFEYFSETQRNKGNFPGRFSGRQFSNSRSEMNVSTLELGDSALYLCASSLEQLIGEQYFGPGTRLTVT.

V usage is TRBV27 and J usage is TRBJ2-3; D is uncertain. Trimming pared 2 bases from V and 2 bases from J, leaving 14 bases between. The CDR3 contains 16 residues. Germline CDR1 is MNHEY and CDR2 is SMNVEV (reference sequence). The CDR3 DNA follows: TGTGCCAGCAGTTTAGTCGTGGCCCATATCACAGATACGCAGTATTTT. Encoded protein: CASSLVVAHITDTQYF.

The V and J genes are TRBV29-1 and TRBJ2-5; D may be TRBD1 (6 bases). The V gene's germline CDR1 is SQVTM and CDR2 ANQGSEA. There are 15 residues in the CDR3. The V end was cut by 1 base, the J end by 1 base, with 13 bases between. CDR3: CSVEGGWTAQETQYF. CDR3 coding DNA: TGCAGCGTTGAAGGAGGGTGGACAGCCCAAGAGACCCAGTACTTC.

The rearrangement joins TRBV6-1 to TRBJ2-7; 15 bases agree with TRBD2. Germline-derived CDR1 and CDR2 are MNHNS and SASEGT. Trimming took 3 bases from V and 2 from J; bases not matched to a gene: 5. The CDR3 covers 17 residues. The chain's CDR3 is CASSEPGLAGGTYEQYF. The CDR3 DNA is TGTGCCAGCAGTGAGCCGGGACTAGCGGGGGGCACCTACGAGCAGTACTTC.

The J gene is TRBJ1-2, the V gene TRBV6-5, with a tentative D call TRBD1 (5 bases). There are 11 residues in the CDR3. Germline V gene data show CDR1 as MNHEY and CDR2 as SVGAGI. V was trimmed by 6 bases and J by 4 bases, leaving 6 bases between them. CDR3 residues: CASSDSYGYTF. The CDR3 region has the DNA TGTGCCAGCAGCGACAGCTATGGCTACACCTTC.